This T cell receptor beta chain is from a study of long-term antiretroviral therapy in people with HIV. As for the study in general: There is a gap of about a decade between the earliest samples and the later 2015 immediate-ART recommendation. Notes on the study in general: Clonal expansions arising prior to ART prevailed in the repertoire at every time point. Older ART regimens may have been in use when blood was drawn between the mid-2000s and the late 2010s.

Run at survey level, the immunoSEQ assay was version v3.0. This table comes from immunoSEQ multiplex PCR, and its TCRdb copy is limited to in-frame clones, with some not included. The sample includes tens of thousands of clones, approximately 79% of them seen just once. Germline V gene data show CDR1 as LNHNV and CDR2 as YYDKDF (reference sequence). V was pared by 2 bases and J by 2 bases, with 9 bases between. The CDR3 runs to 14 residues. Every specimen held between about 1-10 million cryopreserved PBMC. These were thawed and washed before DNA extraction. Remarks on this clone: Antigen unknown.

This sequence originates from a man between 18 and 35 years old with HIV. J is TRBJ1-1 and V is TRBV15; tentatively, D is TRBD1 (6 bases). The sequences come from unsorted PBMCs, collected 1.5 years after starting antiretroviral therapy. The CDR3: CATSRRGLNTEAFF. Written as DNA, the CDR3 is TGTGCCACCAGCAGAAGGGGGTTAAACACTGAAGCTTTCTTT.